These T cell receptor beta chains were read from a single sample in a study of identical twins. TCRdb re-derived calls from the 5' RACE reads in MiXCR, one entry per CDR3 protein. This sample carries about 720,000 distinct CDR3 sequences, 8.5% to 9.5% of them seen once, and the ten largest clones take 0.85% to 1%. The sample was also reused in another study, on yellow fever vaccine responses in identical twins.

Sequenced: PBMCs. These receptors were obtained from a woman between 18 and 29 years old in good health. Each CDR3 is given with its conserved first and last residue. A D gene is named only where the DNA matches it firmly. A row's size may be missing; if present it is once, few, many or a size class.

j_gene,abundance,d_gene,len,v_gene,CDR3aa,CDR3nt
TRBJ1-4,few,TRBD1,17,TRBV15,CATSRDRPQGASEKLFF,TGTGCCACCAGCAGAGATCGCCCCCAGGGGGCTAGCGAAAAACTGTTTTTT
TRBJ2-1,NA,NA,13,TRBV6-2/TRBV6-3,CASSRDKYNEQFF,TGTGCCAGCAGCCGGGACAAGTACAATGAGCAGTTCTTC
TRBJ2-5,few,TRBD2,17,TRBV3-1,CASSLALGRGGEETQYF,TGTGCCAGCAGCCTCGCCCTAGGCCGGGGGGGCGAAGAGACCCAGTACTTC
TRBJ2-1,few,TRBD2,15,TRBV7-9,CASSSSGTTLNEQFF,TGTGCCAGCAGCTCCAGCGGGACTACCCTCAATGAGCAGTTCTTC
TRBJ2-3,many,NA,14,TRBV28,CASSLLGIGDTQYF,TGTGCCAGCAGTTTATTGGGCATAGGAGATACGCAGTATTTT
TRBJ1-1,NA,NA,14,TRBV12-5,CASGPSIRGSEAFF,TGTGCTAGTGGCCCCTCAATTAGGGGTTCTGAAGCTTTCTTT
TRBJ1-1,NA,NA,14,TRBV11-2,CASSPQILNTEAFF,TGTGCCAGCAGCCCCCAGATTTTGAACACTGAAGCTTTCTTT
TRBJ1-1,NA,TRBD1,13,TRBV2,CASTYRGDTEAFF,TGTGCCAGCACGTACAGGGGGGACACTGAAGCTTTCTTT
TRBJ2-7,NA,TRBD1,14,TRBV4-1,CASSLSDRAYEQYF,TGCGCCAGCAGCCTTTCGGACAGGGCCTACGAGCAGTACTTC
TRBJ2-7,many,NA,15,TRBV12-3/TRBV12-4,CASSLEGIGSYEQYF,TGTGCCAGCAGTTTAGAGGGAATCGGCTCCTACGAGCAGTACTTC
TRBJ1-5,many,NA,13,TRBV12-3/TRBV12-4,CASSPAPHQPQHF,TGTGCCAGCAGTCCCGCCCCACATCAGCCCCAGCATTTT
TRBJ2-1,many,TRBD1,15,TRBV5-1,CASRSDRVPYNEQFF,TGCGCCAGCAGATCAGACAGGGTACCCTACAATGAGCAGTTCTTC
TRBJ2-2,NA,NA,15,TRBV3-1,CASSRDRQPTGELFF,TGTGCCAGCAGTCGGGATAGACAACCCACCGGGGAGCTGTTTTTT
TRBJ2-7,few,NA,14,TRBV7-2,CASSSGTGYYEQYF,TGTGCCAGCAGCTCCGGGACCGGTTACTACGAGCAGTACTTC
TRBJ2-5,many,TRBD2,15,TRBV15,CATSRARGGKETQYF,TGTGCCACCAGCAGAGCTCGCGGGGGAAAAGAGACCCAGTACTTC
TRBJ2-3,many,TRBD1,15,TRBV28,CASSFRDRGGDTQYF,TGTGCCAGCAGTTTCCGTGACAGGGGGGGAGATACGCAGTATTTT
TRBJ1-5,few,TRBD1,16,TRBV3-1,CASSQDGQGIHQPQHF,TGTGCCAGCAGCCAAGATGGACAGGGGATACATCAGCCCCAGCATTTT
TRBJ1-1,NA,NA,14,TRBV27,CASSFIPGGTEAFF,TGTGCCAGCAGTTTCATCCCGGGCGGGACTGAAGCTTTCTTT
TRBJ2-5,NA,NA,12,TRBV20-1,CSRGLPPETQYF,TGCAGTCGTGGGCTACCCCCGGAGACCCAGTACTTC
TRBJ2-3,many,NA,14,TRBV29-1,CSVEGQASTDTQYF,TGCAGCGTTGAAGGACAGGCTAGCACAGATACGCAGTATTTT
TRBJ2-3,NA,NA,15,TRBV24-1,CATSDSPRQTDTQYF,TGTGCCACCAGTGATTCCCCTCGCCAGACAGATACGCAGTATTTT
TRBJ2-1,NA,TRBD1,17,TRBV27,CASSFSLGQGPKGEQFF,TGTGCCAGCAGTTTTTCACTAGGACAGGGTCCAAAGGGTGAGCAGTTCTTC
TRBJ2-2,NA,TRBD1,16,TRBV28,CASRPTGGPNTGELFF,TGTGCCAGCAGACCTACAGGGGGCCCGAACACCGGGGAGCTGTTTTTT
TRBJ2-3,few,NA,16,TRBV3-1,CASSQDLGTSTDTQYF,TGTGCCAGCAGCCAAGATCTGGGGACTAGCACAGATACGCAGTATTTT
TRBJ2-3,few,TRBD2,12,TRBV11-2,CASSAIAGPQYF,TGTGCCAGCAGCGCCATAGCGGGGCCCCAGTATTTT
TRBJ2-3,NA,TRBD2,17,TRBV7-2,CASSLRPAGMVIDTQYF,TGTGCCAGCAGCTTAAGGCCAGCGGGGATGGTTATTGATACGCAGTATTTT
TRBJ2-7,many,NA,13,TRBV10-3,CAISENWERSKYF,TGTGCCATCAGTGAGAATTGGGAGAGATCGAAGTACTTC
TRBJ2-3,few,NA,20,TRBV14,CASSQERDSFPPRSTDTQYF,TGTGCCAGCAGCCAAGAGAGGGACTCCTTTCCTCCGAGGAGCACAGATACGCAGTATTTT
TRBJ2-5,few,NA,17,TRBV3-1,CASSQRGRGGHQETQYF,TGTGCCAGCAGCCAAAGGGGCAGGGGGGGTCACCAAGAGACCCAGTACTTC
TRBJ1-2,few,NA,15,TRBV4-3,CASSSTPSVSDGYTF,TGCGCCAGCAGCAGTACACCCAGCGTTAGTGATGGCTACACCTTC
TRBJ2-1,many,NA,14,TRBV3-1,CASSPQGLYNEQFF,TGTGCCAGCAGCCCCCAGGGGCTCTACAATGAGCAGTTCTTC
TRBJ2-7,NA,NA,15,TRBV5-1,CASNPVRGPYNEQYF,TGCGCCAGCAACCCGGTCCGGGGCCCCTACAACGAGCAGTACTTC
TRBJ1-5,many,NA,15,TRBV7-9,CASSLKGSPNQPQHF,TGTGCCAGCAGCTTAAAAGGGTCCCCAAATCAGCCCCAGCATTTT
TRBJ2-1,few,TRBD2,19,TRBV20-1,CSASSKGGRLAGFMNEQFF,TGCAGTGCCAGCAGCAAGGGGGGACGACTAGCGGGATTTATGAATGAGCAGTTCTTC
TRBJ2-2,many,NA,15,TRBV5-1,CASSLVAENTGELFF,TGCGCCAGCAGCTTGGTAGCGGAGAACACCGGGGAGCTGTTTTTT
TRBJ2-3,NA,TRBD2,20,TRBV15,CATSRVIAKDFTGRADTQYF,TGTGCCACCAGCAGAGTTATAGCTAAGGACTTTACGGGGAGGGCAGATACGCAGTATTTT
TRBJ2-3,many,NA,15,TRBV15,CATSREGQISDTQYF,TGTGCCACCAGCAGAGAAGGACAGATCTCGGATACGCAGTATTTT
TRBJ2-7,NA,NA,15,TRBV28,CASSSGDLSSYEQYF,TGTGCCAGCAGCTCTGGGGACTTGAGCTCCTACGAGCAGTACTTC
TRBJ2-7,NA,TRBD2,15,TRBV7-2,CASSVSSGEPYEQYF,TGTGCCAGCAGCGTATCTAGCGGGGAACCCTACGAGCAGTACTTC
TRBJ2-7,few,TRBD1,15,TRBV28,CASSPGGTGGHEQYF,TGTGCCAGCAGCCCTGGGGGGACAGGGGGCCACGAGCAGTACTTC
TRBJ2-7,NA,NA,14,TRBV7-9,CASSLARGYNEQYF,TGTGCCAGCAGCTTAGCGAGAGGGTACAACGAGCAGTACTTC